This T cell receptor (beta chain) was captured in a study of Ad26.COV2.S vaccination and SARS-CoV-2 variants. Findings and caveats of the study: Researchers reported similar non-spike TCR breadth in vaccine and placebo recipients. Measures of TCR breadth and depth may have fallen short of total T cell responses. Vaccine recipients showed a spike-specific TCR breadth that was higher than in placebo recipients.

Germline V lookup: CDR1 MNHEY, CDR2 SVGEGT. The CDR3 covers 14 residues. This clone was seen more than once but under ten times. Its specificity is not known. One end of the junction fails to match germline, which may point to a read error. Sequencing used immunoSEQ multiplex PCR; TCRdb keeps in-frame clones, though not all of them. The table lists some 420,000 clones, over 75% of them singletons, with around 3.6% in the top ten. The treatment was: 19 received Ad26.COV2.S at low or high dose, single or two shots; roughly 5 received placebo; per-sample allocation not given. Following the first vaccine or placebo injection, samples were taken on day 63. The administered vaccine (an Ad26 vector) expressed Wuhan-strain SARS-CoV-2 spike.

The source material was peripheral blood, sampled in a trial of Ad26.COV2.S vaccine versus placebo. This TCR derives from a person between 18 and 65 years old who received the Ad26.COV2.S COVID-19 vaccine or a placebo. The V gene is TRBV6-2 or TRBV6-3, the J gene TRBJ2-3, with D tentatively TRBD1 or TRBD2 (5 bases each). The CDR3 region is CASSNSGPPDTQYF. The CDR3 region has the DNA TGTGCCAGCAGTAACTCGGGACCCCCAGATACGCAGTATTTT.